The entry below describes one TCR beta chain. CDR3 length: 14 amino acids. Every bit of the isolated RNA underwent reverse transcription, so sequencing read expressed TCRB transcripts. Profiled with immunoSEQ multiplex PCR; TCRdb holds only in-frame clones, not every one. The sample has a few hundred thousand clones; about 30% are singletons. This sample is part of a study of beta chain features in type 1 diabetes. For the study at large: The samples had around 100 million sorted cells examined in all.

The TCR was taken from a man aged 30-40 years in good health. The rearrangement joins TRBV21-1 to TRBJ1-2; the D segment call TRBD1 is taken from the table without a DNA check. TRBV21-1 is reported as a pseudogene. The sequencing sample was made of central memory CD4+ T cells from blood. As DNA, the CDR3 is TGTGCCAGCAGGAAGGGACAGGGTTCGGGAGGCTACACCTTC. Its protein is CASRKGQGSGGYTF.